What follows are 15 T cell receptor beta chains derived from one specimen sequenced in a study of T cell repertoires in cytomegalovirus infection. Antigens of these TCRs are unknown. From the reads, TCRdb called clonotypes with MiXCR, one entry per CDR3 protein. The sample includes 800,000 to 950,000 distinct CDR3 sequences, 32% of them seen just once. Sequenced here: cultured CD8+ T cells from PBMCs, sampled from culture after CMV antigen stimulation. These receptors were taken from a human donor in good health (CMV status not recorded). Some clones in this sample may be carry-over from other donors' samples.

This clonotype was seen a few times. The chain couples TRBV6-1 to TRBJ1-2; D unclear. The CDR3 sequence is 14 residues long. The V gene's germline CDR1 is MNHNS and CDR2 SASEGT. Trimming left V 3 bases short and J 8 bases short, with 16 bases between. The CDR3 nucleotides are TGTGCCAGCAGTGAGAACAACATTCCAGCGGGCTACACCTTC. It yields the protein CASSENNIPAGYTF.

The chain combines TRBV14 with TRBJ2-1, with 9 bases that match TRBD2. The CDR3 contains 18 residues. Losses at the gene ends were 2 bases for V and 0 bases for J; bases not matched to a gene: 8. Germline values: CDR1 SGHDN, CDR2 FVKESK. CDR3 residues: CASSQSGSGGSSYNEQFF. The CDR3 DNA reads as TGTGCCAGCAGCCAATCTGGTAGCGGGGGCAGCTCCTACAATGAGCAGTTCTTC.

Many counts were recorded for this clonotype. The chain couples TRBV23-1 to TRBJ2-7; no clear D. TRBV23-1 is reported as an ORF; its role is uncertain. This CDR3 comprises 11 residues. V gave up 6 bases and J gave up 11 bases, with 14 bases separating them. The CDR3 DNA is TGCGCCAGCAGCCAAGGACCCCATAAGTACTTC. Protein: CASSQGPHKYF.

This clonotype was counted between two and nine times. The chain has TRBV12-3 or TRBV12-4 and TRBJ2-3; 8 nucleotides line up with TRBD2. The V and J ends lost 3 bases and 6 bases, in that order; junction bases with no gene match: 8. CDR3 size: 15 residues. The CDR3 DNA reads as TGTGCCAGCAGTTTCAGCGGGGGACCCGGGGATACGCAGTATTTT. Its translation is CASSFSGGPGDTQYF.

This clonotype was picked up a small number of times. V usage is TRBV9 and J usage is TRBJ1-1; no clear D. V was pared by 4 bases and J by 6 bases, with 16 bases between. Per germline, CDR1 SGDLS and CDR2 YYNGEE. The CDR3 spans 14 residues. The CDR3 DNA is TGTGCCAGCAGCTCAGAGCTGGAGGGCGCTGAAGCTTTCTTT. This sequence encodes CASSSELEGAEAFF.

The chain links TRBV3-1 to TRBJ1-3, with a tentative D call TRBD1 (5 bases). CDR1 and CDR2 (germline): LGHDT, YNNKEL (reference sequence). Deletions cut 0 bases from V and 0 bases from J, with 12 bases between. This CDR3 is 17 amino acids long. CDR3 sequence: CASSQDPDDSSGNTIYF. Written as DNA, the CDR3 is TGTGCCAGCAGCCAAGACCCGGACGACAGCTCTGGAAACACCATATATTTT.

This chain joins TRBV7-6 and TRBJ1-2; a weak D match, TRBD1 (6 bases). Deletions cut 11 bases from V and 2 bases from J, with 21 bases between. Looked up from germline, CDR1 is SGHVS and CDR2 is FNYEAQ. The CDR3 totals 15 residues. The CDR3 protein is CASRGGGRSNYGYTF. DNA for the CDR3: TGTGCCTCACGAGGTGGGGGCCGTTCGAACTATGGCTACACCTTC.

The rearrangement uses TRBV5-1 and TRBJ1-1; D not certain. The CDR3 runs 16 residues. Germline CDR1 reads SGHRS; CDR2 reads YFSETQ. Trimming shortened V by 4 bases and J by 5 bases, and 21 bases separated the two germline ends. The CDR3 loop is CASSLPEGRVGTEAFF. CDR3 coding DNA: TGCGCCAGCAGCCTCCCGGAGGGTAGGGTTGGAACTGAAGCTTTCTTT.

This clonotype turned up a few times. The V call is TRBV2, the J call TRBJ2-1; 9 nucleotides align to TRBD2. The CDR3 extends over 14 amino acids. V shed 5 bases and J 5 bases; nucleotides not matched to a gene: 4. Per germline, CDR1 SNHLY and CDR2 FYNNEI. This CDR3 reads CASSFSGGHNEQFF. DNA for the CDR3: TGTGCCAGCAGTTTTAGCGGGGGTCACAATGAGCAGTTCTTC.

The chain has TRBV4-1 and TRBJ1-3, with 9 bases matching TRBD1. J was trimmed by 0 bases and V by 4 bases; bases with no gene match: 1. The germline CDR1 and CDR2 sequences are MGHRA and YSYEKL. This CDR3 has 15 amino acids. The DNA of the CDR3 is TGCGCCAGCAGCCCGGGACAGGGCTCTGGAAACACCATATATTTT. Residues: CASSPGQGSGNTIYF.

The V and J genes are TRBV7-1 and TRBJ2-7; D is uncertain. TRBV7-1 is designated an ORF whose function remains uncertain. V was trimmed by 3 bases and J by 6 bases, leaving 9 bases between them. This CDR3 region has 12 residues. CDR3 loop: CASSSPGSEQYF. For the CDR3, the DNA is TGTGCCAGCAGCTCCCCAGGCAGCGAGCAGTACTTC.

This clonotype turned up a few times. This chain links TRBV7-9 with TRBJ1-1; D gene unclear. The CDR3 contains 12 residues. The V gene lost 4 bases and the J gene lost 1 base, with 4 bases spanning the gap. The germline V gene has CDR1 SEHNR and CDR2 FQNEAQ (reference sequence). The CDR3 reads CASSWPNTEAFF. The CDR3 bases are TGTGCCAGCAGCTGGCCGAACACTGAAGCTTTCTTT.

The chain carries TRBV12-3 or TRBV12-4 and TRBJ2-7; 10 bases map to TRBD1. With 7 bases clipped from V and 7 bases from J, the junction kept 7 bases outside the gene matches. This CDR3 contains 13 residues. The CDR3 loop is CASKGDRGLEQYF. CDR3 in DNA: TGTGCCAGCAAAGGCGACAGGGGGCTGGAGCAGTACTTC.

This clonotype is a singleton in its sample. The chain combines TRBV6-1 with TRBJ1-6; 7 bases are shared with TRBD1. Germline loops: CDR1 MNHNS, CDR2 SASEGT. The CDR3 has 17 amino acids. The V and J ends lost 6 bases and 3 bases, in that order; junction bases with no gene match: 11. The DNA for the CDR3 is TGTGCCAGCAGGACGGGACAGCCAGGGGTCTATAATTCACCCCTCCACTTT. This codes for CASRTGQPGVYNSPLHF.

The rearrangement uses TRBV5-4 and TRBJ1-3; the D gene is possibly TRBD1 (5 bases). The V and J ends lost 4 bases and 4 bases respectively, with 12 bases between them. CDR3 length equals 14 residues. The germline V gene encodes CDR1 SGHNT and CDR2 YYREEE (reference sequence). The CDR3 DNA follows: TGTGCCAGCAGCGCAAGGGGTTCGGGAAACACCATATATTTT. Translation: CASSARGSGNTIYF.